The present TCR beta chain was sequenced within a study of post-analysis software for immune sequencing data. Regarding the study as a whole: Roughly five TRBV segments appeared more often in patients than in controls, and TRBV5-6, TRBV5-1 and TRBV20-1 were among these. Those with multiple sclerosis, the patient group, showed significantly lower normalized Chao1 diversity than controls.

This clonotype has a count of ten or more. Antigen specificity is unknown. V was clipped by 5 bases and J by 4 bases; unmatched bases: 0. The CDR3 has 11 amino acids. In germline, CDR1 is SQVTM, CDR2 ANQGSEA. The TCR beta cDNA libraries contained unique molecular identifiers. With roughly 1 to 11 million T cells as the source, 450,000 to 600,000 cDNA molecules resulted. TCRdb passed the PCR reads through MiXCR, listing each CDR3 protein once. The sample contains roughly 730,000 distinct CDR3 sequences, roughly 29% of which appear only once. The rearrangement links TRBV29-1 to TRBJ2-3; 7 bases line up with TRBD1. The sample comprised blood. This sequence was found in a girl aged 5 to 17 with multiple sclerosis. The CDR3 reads CSVQGADTQYF. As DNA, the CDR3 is TGCAGCGTTCAGGGGGCAGATACGCAGTATTTT.